This T cell receptor beta chain stems from a study of long-term antiretroviral therapy in people with HIV (dated by TCRdb to 2021 to 2024). General notes on the study: The earliest samples were collected approximately a decade before the 2015 WHO recommendation for immediate ART, a period when ART was typically delayed until CD4 counts fell. Whether ART initiation and durable HIV suppression were associated with changes in peripheral blood TRB repertoire composition and diversity was tested in a retrospective serial study. The cohort contributed fewer than 200 cryopreserved PBMC samples from 30 adults with confirmed HIV infection, collected serially over a mean of approximately 6 years (range 1-12). Eleven of the 30 participants with HIV were female. No cross-contamination during QIAcube processing turned up in test extractions that ran a monoclonal T-cell line alongside around 32 polyclonal samples.

From the cysteine through the phenylalanine, the CDR3 covers 12 amino acids. The read is trimmed to its CDR3 DNA, 36 bases read in frame from base 1. The germline V gene (reference sequence) specifies GTSNPN as CDR1 and SVGIG as CDR2. The V and J ends are trimmed by 0 bases and 6 bases, leaving 9 bases between them. Inclusion was restricted to participants for whom at least one PBMC sample before ART initiation and at least two post-ART samples were available. Treatment was received in the United States of America by all participants with HIV. Before DNA extraction, cryopreserved samples containing about 1-10 million PBMC were thawed and washed. At the time of the earliest PBMC sample, participants with HIV were aged between about 23 and 54 years. PBMC samples from each participant spanned 1-4 timepoints before ART initiation and 2-8 timepoints after ART initiation, with a median of 7 samples. Serial HIV viral load, CD4+ T-cell count, ART history and demographic data were obtained for every participant. Genomic DNA was extracted from unsorted PBMC with a Qiagen kit on a QIAcube, processed in batches of 12 samples.

Points on this clone: Its antigen remains unidentified. Base quality data are lacking; no much larger clone is found one base away.

The immunoSEQ hsTCRB v3.0 assay was used at survey level resolution to sequence the TRB variable region. A depth of roughly 40,000-50,000 T-cell genomes per sample was targeted for TRB sequencing. Pooled TRB libraries were sequenced on an Illumina MiSeq with a v3 150-cycle kit. Turning to the authors' computational methods: Repertoire analysis was run in R within a reproducible Nextflow workflow that covered QC, data transformation and analysis. LymphoSeq2, an R package for AIRR-Seq data exploration, was used to implement custom analyses. A few samples yielding fewer than 5000 total TRB sequences were excluded, leaving 150 to 200 analyzed HIV repertoires. Among the roughly 190 retained HIV repertoires, approximately 59 were collected before ART initiation and roughly 130 after ART initiation. Repertoires were downsampled to 5000 TRB nucleotide sequences, and summary statistics were averaged over 100 downsampling iterations. Only TRB sequences with CDR3 regions of at least seven amino acids were retained for analysis. A Shannon entropy-derived clonality score and the Gini coefficient were used to measure diversity. Repertoire networks linked the top 5000 CDR3 amino acid sequences whenever two sequences differed by an edit distance of one. For TRB CDR3 amino acid sequences, antigen specificity groups and MHC restriction were predicted with GLIPH2. Known CMV, EBV, HIV or tissue antigen associations were flagged by matching CDR3 amino acid sequences against VDJdb and McPAS-TCR. Pre-ART, post-ART and control groups were compared with Wilcoxon signed-rank tests and Holm-Bonferroni correction. TCRdb took over this immuneACCESS table, retaining in-frame rearrangements with V and J assigned. Such tables are incomplete; in checked studies, under half of the missing clones stem from an unresolved V gene, and the remainder is unexplained. That table gives V, J and clone size, and the DNA gave D and trimming. The sample table lists 20,000 to 25,000 clones, around 69% of them with a count of one. 10% to 15% of the sample rests with the top ten.

What the research found in general, with its limitations: Expanded TRB clones identified before ART initiation dominated the repertoire at all time points, although this dominance fluctuated and declined in many PLHIV after ART. Inferences about post-ART repertoire changes are limited because no data were available on ART adherence, viral resistance or therapy changes. Because PBMC availability was limited, only the TCR beta chain was sequenced, with no alpha chain pairing. Samples dated from the mid-2000s to the late 2010s, and the ART regimens used may be less effective than current ones. Because pre-ART samples had limited cell numbers, profiling was done on unsorted PBMC rather than on sorted CD4+ and CD8+ T cells. Narrower CDR3 length ranges were observed in HIV repertoires than in controls, and an antigen-experienced repertoire with only a slight naive shift after ART was suggested by the network structure. Starting ART was linked to a significant rise in TRB diversity, yet even after long-term ART the diversity remained significantly lower than in transplant donor controls.

The rearrangement joined TRBV30 to TRBJ2-7; the D segment cannot be called with confidence. The sample here was unsorted PBMCs, taken around 1.8 years before starting antiretroviral therapy. This receptor was obtained from a woman in her thirties or forties with HIV. The DNA sequence is as follows: TGTGCCTGGAGTGTGATAACCGCCGAGCAGTACTTC. Translated, this is CAWSVITAEQYF.